This is a list of T cell receptor beta chains from one sample in a study of T cell clonotyping in hematopoietic cell transplantation. Assay used: immunoSEQ multiplex PCR; TCRdb lists only in-frame clones, some missing. The sample lists some 28,000 clones, approximately 82% occurring once. Here the sequenced sample was peripheral blood mononuclear cells, taken before stem cell transplant. The receptors derive from a man aged 40-49 years with acute myeloid leukemia. Some clones in this sample may be carry-over from other donors' samples. Each CDR3 is given with its conserved first and last residue. D genes are given only for firm matches. The size field is filled for only some rows; it gives once, few, many or a size class.

CDR3aa | CDR3nt | abundance | j_gene | d_gene | v_gene
CASSPRGYTGELFF | TGTGCCAGCAGCCCTCGGGGGTACACCGGGGAGCTGTTTTTT | . | TRBJ2-2 | . | TRBV11-3
CASHQVGFTEAFF | TGTGCCAGCCACCAGGTGGGGTTCACTGAAGCTTTCTTT | . | TRBJ1-1 | . | TRBV2
CSVEQNEKLFF | TGCAGCGTTGAACAGAATGAAAAACTGTTTTTT | once | TRBJ1-4 | . | TRBV29-1
CASSPTRREQFF | TGTGCCAGCAGTCCAACTAGGAGAGAGCAGTTCTTC | . | TRBJ2-1 | . | TRBV6-5
CASSSLAGGPGTQYF | TGCGCCAGCAGCTCGCTAGCGGGAGGGCCCGGTACGCAGTATTTT | once | TRBJ2-3 | TRBD2 | TRBV5-1
CASSAEAGASREQFF | TGTGCCAGCAGCGCGGAAGCGGGGGCCTCGCGTGAGCAGTTCTTC | . | TRBJ2-1 | TRBD2 | TRBV9
CASSLTGFWGNTIYF | TGTGCCAGCAGTCTAACGGGTTTTTGGGGAAACACCATATATTTT | . | TRBJ1-3 | . | TRBV27
CASSFGVGETQYF | TGTGCCAGCAGCTTTGGAGTGGGAGAGACCCAGTACTTC | . | TRBJ2-5 | . | TRBV7-2
CSVEPTGDYGTDTQYF | TGCAGCGTTGAACCGACAGGGGACTATGGCACAGATACGCAGTATTTT | once | TRBJ2-3 | . | TRBV29-1
CASTLRNQPQHF | TGTGCCAGCACCCTTCGTAATCAGCCCCAGCATTTT | . | TRBJ1-5 | . | TRBV5-8
CASSFLMDQPQHF | TGTGCCAGCAGTTTCCTCATGGATCAGCCCCAGCATTTT | . | TRBJ1-5 | . | TRBV6-5
CASGGRGQETQYF | TGTGCCAGCGGTGGTAGGGGCCAAGAGACCCAGTACTTC | . | TRBJ2-5 | . | TRBV7-9
CASSLGAGIYQPQHF | TGTGCCAGCAGCTTGGGGGCCGGGATCTACCAGCCCCAGCATTTT | . | TRBJ1-5 | . | TRBV5-5
CAISEGWDRGRYEQYF | TGTGCCATCAGTGAAGGGTGGGACAGGGGGCGTTACGAGCAGTACTTC | . | TRBJ2-7 | TRBD1 | TRBV10-3
CASSSTDFYGYTF | TGTGCCAGCAGCTCGACAGATTTCTATGGCTACACCTTC | . | TRBJ1-2 | . | TRBV13
CASTSGSLSYNEQFF | TGTGCCAGCACCTCCGGGTCCCTCTCCTACAATGAGCAGTTCTTC | . | TRBJ2-1 | . | TRBV5-4
CASSLGYEQFF | TGTGCCAGCAGTTTAGGGTATGAGCAGTTCTTC | . | TRBJ2-1 | . | TRBV5-6
CASSDSSLTEAFF | TGTGCCAGCAGTGACTCATCCCTAACTGAAGCTTTCTTT | . | TRBJ1-1 | . | TRBV6-4
CASSESRGVTEAFF | TGTGCCAGCAGTGAATCTCGGGGTGTCACTGAAGCTTTCTTT | once | TRBJ1-1 | . | TRBV6-1
CASSLGTSYEQYF | TGTGCCAGCAGCTTAGGGACCTCCTACGAGCAGTACTTC | . | TRBJ2-7 | . | TRBV11-2
CASRGSGTGGNGYTF | TGTGCCAGCAGGGGGTCCGGGACAGGGGGCAATGGCTACACCTTC | . | TRBJ1-2 | TRBD1 | TRBV27
CASSPLGWPYEQYF | TGTGCCAGCAGCCCCCTAGGGTGGCCTTACGAGCAGTACTTC | . | TRBJ2-7 | . | TRBV28
CASSAGQGVLYEQYF | TGTGCCAGCAGCGCCGGACAGGGTGTTCTCTACGAGCAGTACTTC | . | TRBJ2-7 | TRBD1 | TRBV9
CASSQSKRVAFF | TGCGCCAGCAGTCAATCGAAGAGAGTGGCTTTCTTT | . | TRBJ1-1 | . | TRBV23-1
CASSSDRNSGNTIYF | TGTGCCAGCAGTTCGGACAGGAACTCTGGAAACACCATATATTTT | . | TRBJ1-3 | TRBD1 | TRBV5-5
CASSQDTLNTEAFF | TGTGCCAGCAGCCAAGACACCCTGAACACTGAAGCTTTCTTT | . | TRBJ1-1 | . | TRBV4-2
CASSHYSGTGSTFF | TGTGCCAGCAGCCATTATTCCGGGACAGGGTCAACTTTCTTT | . | TRBJ1-1 | TRBD1 | TRBV11-1
CASGGNEQFF | TGCGCCAGCGGGGGGAATGAGCAGTTCTTC | . | TRBJ2-1 | . | TRBV4-1
CASSFKGTGGVGNTIYF | TGTGCCAGCAGCTTTAAAGGAACAGGGGGCGTTGGAAACACCATATATTTT | . | TRBJ1-3 | TRBD1 | TRBV7-9
CAISVTGTNQPQHF | TGTGCCATCAGTGTAACAGGGACTAATCAGCCCCAGCATTTT | few | TRBJ1-5 | . | TRBV10-3
CASSGGGTVNNSPLHF | TGTGCCAGCAGCGGGGGCGGGACAGTTAATAATTCACCCCTCCACTTT | . | TRBJ1-6 | TRBD1 | TRBV5-4
CASSYSAWDGYTF | TGTGCCAGCAGTTACTCGGCCTGGGATGGCTACACCTTC | . | TRBJ1-2 | . | TRBV6-5
CASSSIRTRLFDEQFF | TGTGCCAGCAGTTCGATCAGGACTAGGTTGTTCGATGAGCAGTTCTTC | . | TRBJ2-1 | TRBD2 | TRBV6-5
CASSERSSNQPQHF | TGTGCCAGCAGTGAAAGAAGTAGCAATCAGCCCCAGCATTTT | . | TRBJ1-5 | . | TRBV6-1
CASSLQGASGYTF | TGTGCCAGCAGCTTGCAGGGGGCGAGCGGCTACACCTTC | . | TRBJ1-2 | TRBD1 | TRBV5-4